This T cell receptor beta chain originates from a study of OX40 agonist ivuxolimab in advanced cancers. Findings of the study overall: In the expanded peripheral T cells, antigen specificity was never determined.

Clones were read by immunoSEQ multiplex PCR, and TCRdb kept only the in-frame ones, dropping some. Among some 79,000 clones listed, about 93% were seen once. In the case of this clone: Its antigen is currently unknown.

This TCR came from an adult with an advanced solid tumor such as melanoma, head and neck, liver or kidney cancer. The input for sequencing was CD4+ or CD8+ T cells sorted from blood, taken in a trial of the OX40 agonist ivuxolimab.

In DNA, the CDR3 is TGTGCCAGCAGTGAAGGAGCAGGGGTAGCCAAAAACATTCAGTACTTC. Residues: CASSEGAGVAKNIQYF. The chain is built from TRBV2 and TRBJ2-4; tentatively, D is TRBD1 (6 bases). This CDR3 is built from 16 residues. Germline CDR1 is SNHLY and CDR2 is FYNNEI. Trimming pared 1 base from V and 0 bases from J, leaving 10 bases between.